These 3 T cell receptor beta chains share one sample of origin, sequenced in a study of blood T cells in healthy people across ages. A second PCR, run for about 7 to 11 cycles, used a sample-barcoded 5' primer plus a J-beta primer mix. One entry per CDR3 protein results from TCRdb running MiXCR on the 5' RACE reads. This table has approximately 960,000 distinct CDR3 sequences, under 35% appearing once. Another study also made use of these data, one on T cells of mothers and their children.

The sequenced material came from blood. The receptors originated from a woman aged 40 to 50 in good health.

The chain is built from TRBV6-1 and TRBJ2-2, with D maybe TRBD1 (6 bases). V was trimmed by 4 bases and J by 2 bases, leaving 23 bases between them. This CDR3 has 19 residues. The germline gives CDR1 MNHNS, CDR2 SASEGT. The CDR3 region has the DNA TGTGCCAGCAGTGGTCGACGAGAACCGGGACAACGAAACACCGGGGAGCTGTTTTTT. Its translation: CASSGRREPGQRNTGELFF.

The chain combines TRBV6-6 with TRBJ2-5, with 9 bases matching TRBD1. With V trimmed by 1 base and J by 5 bases, 2 bases remained unmatched. CDR1 and CDR2 (germline): MNHNY, SVGAGI (reference sequence). CDR3 length equals 14 residues. In DNA form, the CDR3 reads TGTGCCAGCAGTTACTTACAGGGGGCCGAGACCCAGTACTTC. It yields the protein CASSYLQGAETQYF.

This clonotype was detected only a few times. The chain is built from TRBV7-2 and TRBJ1-1; 9 nucleotides match TRBD1. The CDR3 contains 16 residues. V was pared by 5 bases and J by 4 bases, with 11 bases of the junction left unmatched. Per germline, CDR1 SGHTA and CDR2 FQGNSA. The CDR3 bases are TGTGCCAGCAGCCTCGGACAGGGGATGCGTGCCACTGAAGCTTTCTTT. Amino acid sequence: CASSLGQGMRATEAFF.